This TCR beta chain was found in a study of blood T cell repertoires in COVID-19. The CDR3 runs 15 residues. Germline V CDR1 and CDR2: MNHEY, SVGAGI. The junction had 7 bases not matched to a gene; V was cut back by 5 bases and J by 6 bases. TCRdb's table, derived via immunoSEQ multiplex PCR, lists solely in-frame clones and lacks some. The table has 120,000 or so clones, roughly three quarters seen once. The chain links TRBV6-5 to TRBJ1-5; the match to TRBD1 covers 10 bases. Material for sequencing was peripheral blood. This receptor was taken from a man between 40 and 49 years old with active or convalescent COVID-19. As DNA, the CDR3 is TGTGCCAGCAGTCCCGACAGGGGGCCGGGTCAGCCCCAGCATTTT. This encodes CASSPDRGPGQPQHF.